The 10 T cell receptor beta chains below come from one sample, sequenced in a study of blood T cell repertoires in COVID-19. Here immunoSEQ multiplex PCR was the method, and the copy in TCRdb shows in-frame clones only, minus some. The sample shows roughly 97,000 clones, 75% to 90% of them seen only once. Sample: peripheral blood. The source of these receptors is a man aged 60 to 75 with acute or convalescent COVID-19.

This clone was seen more than once but under ten times. The J gene is TRBJ2-7, the V gene TRBV28, with 7 bases lining up with TRBD2. V lost 4 bases, J lost 0 bases, and 6 bases stayed unmatched. The CDR3 length is 15 residues. CDR1 is MDHEN, CDR2 SYDVKM, per germline. For the CDR3, the DNA is TGTGCCAGCAGTTCGCCGGGACTAACCTCCTACGAGCAGTACTTC. Its translation: CASSSPGLTSYEQYF.

This rearrangement joins TRBV5-1 to TRBJ2-7; 8 nucleotides agree with TRBD1. The CDR3 is 14 residues long. V gave up 5 bases and J gave up 5 bases; unmatched junction bases: 9. Looked up from germline, CDR1 is SGHRS and CDR2 is YFSETQ. CDR3 protein: CASRETGEEDEQYF. The CDR3 coding sequence is TGCGCCAGCAGAGAGACAGGGGAAGAAGACGAGCAGTACTTC.

The chain recombines TRBV11-3 with TRBJ1-4, with D possibly matching TRBD1 (6 bases). Germline CDR1 SGHNT, CDR2 YENEEA. With 1 base removed from V and 3 bases from J, the gap between germline ends came to 9 bases. This CDR3 is 15 amino acids long. The DNA of the CDR3 is TGTGCCAGCAGCTTAGCAGGGGCTTCTAATGAAAAACTGTTTTTT. It yields the protein CASSLAGASNEKLFF.

The chain recombines TRBV5-6 with TRBJ1-4; possible D gene TRBD1, 6 bases. V lost 5 bases and J 0 bases, leaving 14 bases between the germline ends. CDR1 SGHDT and CDR2 YYEEEE come from the germline V gene. The CDR3 is made up of 16 amino acids. CDR3 sequence (DNA): TGTGCCAGCAGTTTCGGACAGAGCTCAACTAATGAAAAACTGTTTTTT. This gives the protein CASSFGQSSTNEKLFF. Supplemented by reference TRBV5-6 and TRBJ1-4, the full variable domain reads DAGVTQSPTHLIKTRGQQVTLRCSPKSGHDTVSWYQQALGQGPQFIFQYYEEEERQRGNFPDRFSGHQFPNYSSELNVNALLLGDSALYLCASSFGQSSTNEKLFFGSGTQLSVL.

The chain employs TRBV10-3 and TRBJ2-3; D may be TRBD2 (7 bases). This CDR3 is 16 amino acids long. Germline V CDR1 and CDR2: ENHRY, SYGVKD. Trimming took off 3 bases at V and 1 base at J, with 14 bases between the two ends. The CDR3 protein is CAISEFGGQGTDTQYF. The CDR3, as DNA: TGTGCCATCAGTGAATTCGGGGGGCAAGGCACAGATACGCAGTATTTT.

The chain is built from TRBV3-1 (or the pseudogene TRBV3-2) and TRBJ2-7, with 7 positions matching TRBD1. CDR1 is LGHDT, CDR2 YNNKEL, per germline (reference sequence). V dropped 1 base and J dropped 6; count of bases not matched to a gene: 12. The CDR3 loop spans 16 amino acids. The CDR3 spells CASSQGGQRGSGEQYF. In nucleotides, the CDR3 is TGTGCCAGCAGCCAAGGGGGACAGAGGGGCTCAGGCGAGCAGTACTTC.

The chain joins TRBV7-9 to TRBJ2-2, with D tentatively TRBD2 (5 bases). CDR3 length equals 15 residues. Germline assignment: CDR1 SEHNR and CDR2 FQNEAQ (reference sequence). V was pared by 5 bases and J by 3 bases, with 13 bases between. CDR3 protein: CASSPSLVYTGELFF. CDR3 sequence (DNA): TGTGCCAGCAGCCCGTCACTAGTTTACACCGGGGAGCTGTTTTTT.

J is TRBJ2-3 and V is TRBV19, with 10 bases matching TRBD1. The CDR3 runs 15 residues. Germline loops: CDR1 LNHDA, CDR2 SQIVND (reference sequence). Trimming took 5 bases from V and 1 from J; bases not matched to a gene: 3. The CDR3 loop is CASSAGQGGTDTQYF. The CDR3 DNA reads TGTGCCAGTAGTGCCGGACAGGGGGGCACAGATACGCAGTATTTT.

CDR3 protein: CASSSPGLAGANEQFF. The CDR3 DNA reads TGCGCCAGCAGTTCACCCGGACTAGCGGGAGCGAATGAGCAGTTCTTC. V usage is TRBV5-1 and J usage is TRBJ2-1; 13 bases map to TRBD2. Trimming cost V 5 bases and J 7 bases; bases outside gene matches: 9. CDR3 length equals 16 residues. Germline V gene sequence: CDR1 SGHRS, CDR2 YFSETQ.

This rearrangement joins TRBV7-9 to TRBJ2-7; 9 bases agree with TRBD2. With V trimmed by 8 bases and J by 1 base, 9 bases remained unmatched. The CDR3 length is 15 residues. Germline-derived CDR1 and CDR2 are SEHNR and FQNEAQ (reference sequence). The CDR3 here is CASWDSGSFSYEQYV. CDR3 DNA: TGTGCCAGCTGGGATAGCGGGAGTTTTTCCTACGAGCAGTACGTC.